The 2 T cell receptor beta chains presented below share a single source sample, sequenced in a study of blood T cell repertoires in COVID-19 (dated by TCRdb to the early 2020s). Library method: the immunoSEQ multiplex PCR assay. TCRdb took over this immuneACCESS table, retaining in-frame rearrangements with V and J assigned. Such tables are incomplete; in checked studies, under half of the missing clones stem from an unresolved V gene, and the remainder is unexplained. A total of about 79,000 clones appear in this sample, around 89% of them only once. The ten largest clones add up to about 14% of the sample. The sample consisted of peripheral blood. The receptors were gathered from a man aged 65-85 years with active or convalescent COVID-19.

The chain combines TRBV28 with TRBJ2-3, with D hard to call. CDR1 is MDHEN, CDR2 SYDVKM, per germline. The CDR3 extends over 13 amino acids. V lost 5 bases to trimming and J lost 4 bases, with 10 bases between them. The CDR3 DNA follows: TGTGCCAGCAGTAACCCTGCGTCAGATACGCAGTATTTT. As protein: CASSNPASDTQYF. Complete variable domain (other parts from reference TRBV28 and TRBJ2-3): DVKVTQSSRYLVKRTGEKVFLECVQDMDHENMFWYRQDPGLGLRLIYFSYDVKMKEKGDIPEGYSVSREKKERFSLILESASTNQTSMYLCASSNPASDTQYFGPGTRLTVL.

The gene calls are TRBV19 and TRBJ2-5, with 9 bases lining up with TRBD2. V gave up 6 bases and J gave up 3 bases; unmatched junction bases: 11. Germline V gives CDR1 LNHDA, CDR2 SQIVND (reference sequence). The CDR3 is made up of 16 amino acids. CDR3 DNA: TGTGCCAGTAGCCGAGCGGGAGGATTCTCGAAAGAGACCCAGTACTTC. Translated: CASSRAGGFSKETQYF.